This T cell receptor beta chain is drawn from a study of T cells in Graves' hyperthyroidism and ophthalmopathy. This clonotype was seen ten or more times. Its matching antigen is unknown. Study-wide results and caveats: It was a median approximately 6.9 months before onset that the model predicted ophthalmopathy. Blood samples included most of the expanded thyroid clonotypes exceeding 0.001. By a 13 V-J model, ophthalmopathy was set apart from stable hyperthyroidism.

There are 18 residues in the CDR3. J gave up 3 bases and V 3 bases, and 10 bases lay outside the gene matches. Germline CDR1 SGDLS, CDR2 YYNGEE. What was amplified from RNA transcripts were TCR beta CDR3 regions. With the HTBI primer set, the TCR CDR3 went through a first round of RT-PCR. MiXCR was run by TCRdb on the multiplex PCR reads, yielding one entry per CDR3 protein. Of 40,000 to 60,000 distinct CDR3 sequences in the sample, 54% were seen once. Stable disease denoted Graves' hyperthyroidism without ophthalmopathy progression within 18 months. Sample: peripheral blood or thyroid tissue (not recorded which). The gene calls are TRBV9 and TRBJ2-5, with TRBD2 matching over 14 bases. The TCR originated in a man aged 18 to 29 with Graves' hyperthyroidism. CDR3 residues: CASSETGWGLAGEETQYF. CDR3 bases: TGTGCCAGCAGCGAGACGGGGTGGGGACTAGCGGGGGAAGAGACCCAGTACTTC. Supplemented by reference TRBV9 and TRBJ2-5, the full variable domain reads DSGVTQTPKHLITATGQRVTLRCSPRSGDLSVYWYQQSLDQGLQFLIQYYNGEERAKGNILERFSAQQFPDLHSELNLSSLELGDSALYFCASSETGWGLAGEETQYFGPGTRLLVL.